The T cell receptor (beta chain) under discussion was sequenced for a study of T cell responses to AZD1222 COVID-19 vaccine. Findings and caveats of the study: Most donors were white British, females outnumbered males, and clonal diversity was possibly underestimated. Every sample of the repertoires postdated the peak T cell response.

The repertoire was sequenced with immunoSEQ multiplex PCR; TCRdb's copy has only in-frame clones and lacks some. The table shows 100,000 to 150,000 clones, with approximately 91% occurring only once. Germline V gene sequence: CDR1 MGHRA, CDR2 YSYEKL. The CDR3 runs 14 residues. V lost 3 bases and J lost 7, with 13 bases in between. Worth noting for this clone: Its matching antigen is unknown.

This specimen consisted of peripheral blood, obtained 28 days after the second AZD1222 dose. The origin of this receptor is an adult who received the AZD1222 COVID-19 vaccine. The chain carries TRBV4-1 and TRBJ1-5, with D maybe TRBD1 (6 bases). CDR3 DNA: TGCGCCAGCAGCCATTTACAGAGGGGGCAGCCCCAGCATTTT. Translated: CASSHLQRGQPQHF.